This entry is about one TCR beta chain. This entry comes from a study of T cell repertoires in cytomegalovirus infection. Overall study context: A matching HLA type, together with CMV infection, was signaled by public TCR beta signatures.

Trimming stripped 4 bases from V and 1 base from J, with 14 bases between. The CDR3 is 15 residues long. Looked up from germline, CDR1 is SGHDT and CDR2 is YYEEEE. In TCRdb, the reads were re-called with MiXCR into one record per CDR3 protein. The sample has more than 650,000 distinct CDR3 sequences, roughly 36% seen once. The V call is TRBV5-6, the J call TRBJ2-5; D is possibly TRBD1 (5 bases). The origin of this receptor is a human donor in good health (CMV status not recorded). Some clones in this sample may be carry-over from other donors' samples. The sequencing input was PBMCs. CDR3 bases: TGTGCCAGCAGCCTTACCTGGACACTCCAAGAGACCCAGTACTTC. Translation: CASSLTWTLQETQYF.